The T cell receptor (beta chain) described here comes from a study of T cells in Graves' hyperthyroidism and ophthalmopathy. Study conclusions and caveats: Among clonotypes expanded in thyroid above 0.001, most were also found in blood.

CDR3 length equals 15 residues. The V gene's germline CDR1 is WSHSY and CDR2 SAAADI. Trimming removed 0 bases from V and 0 bases from J, with 6 bases in between. Every diagnosis used clinical symptoms, serum thyroxine and TRAb, thyroid ultrasound and orbital computed tomography. 9 to 10 ml fresh peripheral blood yielded the PBMCs. This clonotype was observed many times. Antigen: not known. The source material, RNA transcripts, was used to amplify TCR beta CDR3 regions. The primer set for the first-round RT-PCR of the TCR CDR3 was HTBI. Each CDR3 protein gets one entry after TCRdb re-called the multiplex PCR reads with MiXCR. Among 200,000 to 300,000 distinct CDR3 sequences listed, about 16% were seen once.

The specimen sequenced was blood. The chain is built from TRBV10-2 and TRBJ1-5; D remains ambiguous. This receptor was taken from a young woman with Graves' ophthalmopathy. The chain's CDR3 is CASSESWNSNQPQHF. The CDR3, as DNA: TGCGCCAGCAGTGAGTCGTGGAATAGCAATCAGCCCCAGCATTTT.